Below are 22 T cell receptor beta chains sequenced from a single sample in a study of T-cell reconstitution after alpha-beta-depleted transplantation in children. Unique molecular identifiers tagged the TCRbeta library. TCRdb independently ran MiXCR on the PCR reads; one entry per CDR3 protein. Found here are hundreds of thousands of distinct CDR3 sequences, 10% to 15% of them singletons; the top ten hold 2.2%. Here the sequenced sample was PBMCs, mostly from graft donor cells, taken 360 days after TCRalphabeta/CD19-depleted stem cell transplant. These TCRs come from a male patient aged 5 to 17 who had a stem cell transplant for acute myeloid leukemia, so the T cells may come from the graft donor.

V and J are TRBV20-1 and TRBJ1-5, with a tentative D call TRBD1 (5 bases). Germline V CDR1 and CDR2: DFQATT, SNEGSKA (reference sequence). The V end was cut by 2 bases, the J end by 5 bases, with 13 bases between. The CDR3 is made up of 14 amino acids. CDR3 DNA sequence: TGCAGTGCTAGAAGGCAGGGTGGGGATCAGCCCCAGCATTTT. Amino acid sequence: CSARRQGGDQPQHF.

The chain employs TRBV29-1 and TRBJ2-3; TRBD2 matches 8 bases. The CDR3 loop spans 16 amino acids. Looked up from germline, CDR1 is SQVTM and CDR2 is ANQGSEA. V trimming: 3 bases; J trimming: 0 bases; junction bases outside the gene matches: 8. The CDR3 here is CSVDRGGKHSTDTQYF. For the CDR3, the DNA is TGCAGCGTTGATCGGGGGGGGAAACACAGCACAGATACGCAGTATTTT.

V and J are TRBV6-2 or TRBV6-3 and TRBJ2-1; the D gene is possibly TRBD2 (6 bases). Looked up from germline, CDR1 is MNHEY and CDR2 is SVGEGT. The CDR3 runs to 14 residues. With 2 bases removed from V and 8 bases from J, the gap between germline ends came to 13 bases. The CDR3 bases are TGTGCCAGCAGTTACCCTACTAGCTTGGATGAGCAGTTCTTC. Its protein product is CASSYPTSLDEQFF.

This clonotype has only a few counts. This chain uses TRBV20-1 with TRBJ2-7, with TRBD1 matching 9 bases. CDR1 DFQATT and CDR2 SNEGSKA come from the germline V gene (reference sequence). V dropped 4 bases and J dropped 7; count of bases not matched to a gene: 20. The CDR3 consists of 17 residues. The CDR3 loop reads CSATGNRGPVSVEEQYF. In nucleotides, the CDR3 is TGCAGTGCTACCGGGAACAGGGGGCCCGTTTCTGTAGAGGAGCAGTACTTC.

This clonotype was detected only a few times. V is TRBV20-1 and J is TRBJ2-1, with TRBD2 matching over 15 bases. Per germline, CDR1 DFQATT and CDR2 SNEGSKA (reference sequence). The CDR3 spans 16 residues. V was clipped by 5 bases and J by 4 bases; unmatched bases: 6. CDR3 loop: CSALGLAGGWYNEQFF. The CDR3 DNA reads as TGCAGTGCTCTGGGACTAGCGGGAGGATGGTACAATGAGCAGTTCTTC.

This clonotype was observed a handful of times. The chain joins TRBV28 to TRBJ2-1, with 7 bases that match TRBD2. Germline CDR1 is MDHEN and CDR2 is SYDVKM. This CDR3 has 12 amino acids. The CDR3, as DNA: TGTGCTTCCGGGACTACCTACAATGAGCAGTTCTTC. Its protein is CASGTTYNEQFF.

Ten or more counts support this clonotype. The J gene is TRBJ2-1, the V gene TRBV29-1; tentative D call: TRBD1 (5 bases). CDR1 SQVTM and CDR2 ANQGSEA come from the germline V gene. The germline V and J ends were trimmed by 5 bases and 4 bases, with 12 bases remaining between them. The CDR3 covers 13 residues. CDR3 region: CSVFYRTYNEQFF. The CDR3 DNA reads as TGCAGCGTTTTCTACAGGACATACAATGAGCAGTTCTTC.

A few counts support this clonotype. This sequence joins TRBV6-2 or TRBV6-3 and TRBJ2-7, with D hard to call. In germline, CDR1 is MNHEY, CDR2 SVGEGT. The CDR3 is 11 residues long. V was pared by 11 bases and J by 2 bases, with 10 bases between. CDR3 sequence (DNA): TGTGCCGTCTCCCACGCCTACGAGCAGTACTTC. Its protein product is CAVSHAYEQYF.

Only a few counts were recorded for this clonotype. V usage is TRBV29-1 and J usage is TRBJ2-7; D unclear. The CDR3 spans 12 residues. Germline assignment: CDR1 SQVTM and CDR2 ANQGSEA. V was trimmed by 0 bases and J by 6 bases, leaving 9 bases between them. CDR3 in amino acids: CSVEDRPSEQYF. In nucleotides, the CDR3 is TGCAGCGTTGAAGACAGGCCCAGCGAGCAGTACTTC.

The chain couples TRBV28 to TRBJ1-5, with 8 bases lining up with TRBD1. With 6 bases clipped from V and 5 bases from J, the junction kept 6 bases outside the gene matches. The germline V gene encodes CDR1 MDHEN and CDR2 SYDVKM. There are 14 residues in the CDR3. The CDR3 bases are TGTGCCAGCAGGCTGACAGGGGTGTATCAGCCCCAGCATTTT. This translates into CASRLTGVYQPQHF. Combining the CDR3 with reference TRBV28 and TRBJ1-5 gives the whole variable domain DVKVTQSSRYLVKRTGEKVFLECVQDMDHENMFWYRQDPGLGLRLIYFSYDVKMKEKGDIPEGYSVSREKKERFSLILESASTNQTSMYLCASRLTGVYQPQHFGDGTRLSIL.

The chain recombines TRBV20-1 with TRBJ2-1; D remains unclear. Trimming took off 6 bases at V and 10 bases at J, with 13 bases between the two ends. The CDR3 sequence is 11 residues long. Germline V CDR1 and CDR2: DFQATT, SNEGSKA (reference sequence). The CDR3 here is CSATPPQEQFF. The CDR3 coding sequence is TGCAGTGCGACCCCGCCCCAAGAGCAGTTCTTC.

This clonotype was detected many times. V and J are TRBV12-3 or TRBV12-4 and TRBJ2-1; TRBD2 aligns across 10 bases. This CDR3 is 17 amino acids long. V trimming: 6 bases; J trimming: 1 base; junction bases outside the gene matches: 9. CDR3 nucleotides: TGTGCCAGCAGCCTTTCACTAGCGGGGTATTCCTACAATGAGCAGTTCTTC. This codes for CASSLSLAGYSYNEQFF.

The rearrangement joins TRBV24-1 to TRBJ2-2; D gene uncertain. CDR1 KGHDR and CDR2 SFDVKD come from the germline V gene. The CDR3 runs to 12 residues. Trimming cost V 5 bases and J 8 bases, with 8 bases left between them. CDR3: CATSGSWGELFF. CDR3 coding DNA: TGTGCCACCAGTGGGTCCTGGGGGGAGCTGTTTTTT.

This clonotype was picked up many times. The chain recombines TRBV10-1 with TRBJ2-2; TRBD1 matches at 8 bases. In germline, CDR1 is WNHNN, CDR2 SYGVQD (reference sequence). The CDR3 length is 15 residues. J gave up 1 base and V 6 bases, and 4 bases lay outside the gene matches. As DNA, the CDR3 is TGCGCCAGCAGCTCTGGACAGGGGAACACCGGGGAGCTGTTTTTT. Translating it yields CASSSGQGNTGELFF.

The chain combines TRBV28 with TRBJ1-5; perhaps TRBD1 as D (6 bases). This CDR3 region has 17 residues. With 6 bases removed from V and 3 bases from J, the gap between germline ends came to 21 bases. Germline assignment: CDR1 MDHEN and CDR2 SYDVKM. CDR3 loop: CASSPRGPGQFNQPQHF. The CDR3 DNA reads TGTGCCAGCAGCCCAAGGGGCCCTGGACAGTTCAATCAGCCCCAGCATTTT.

This clonotype was seen only a few times. The chain uses TRBV6-1 and TRBJ2-2; TRBD2 is a possible D gene (5 bases). Germline-derived CDR1 and CDR2 are MNHNS and SASEGT. Trimming removed 6 bases from V and 0 bases from J, with 14 bases in between. This CDR3 contains 16 residues. The DNA of the CDR3 is TGTGCCAGCAGACGGGTGGACGGGACGAACACCGGGGAGCTGTTTTTT. Its translation is CASRRVDGTNTGELFF.

This clonotype was observed a few times. The genes are TRBV9 and TRBJ2-6; D unresolved. Trimming pared 3 bases from V and 1 base from J, leaving 5 bases between. The CDR3 is 14 residues long. Germline lookup yields CDR1 SGDLS and CDR2 YYNGEE. The CDR3 protein is CASSALSGANVLTF. CDR3 bases: TGTGCCAGCAGCGCCCTATCTGGGGCCAACGTCCTGACTTTC.

This clonotype was seen a few times. The rearrangement uses TRBV15 and TRBJ1-4; D ambiguous. Germline V lookup: CDR1 LNHNV, CDR2 YYDKDF (reference sequence). V shed 8 bases and J shed 3 bases, with 10 bases lying between them. The CDR3 runs 13 residues. CDR3 loop: CATRSVANEKLFF. The CDR3 nucleotides read TGTGCCACCCGATCAGTAGCTAATGAAAAACTGTTTTTT. Variable domain in full (rest from reference TRBV15 and TRBJ1-4): DAMVIQNPRYQVTQFGKPVTLSCSQTLNHNVMYWYQQKSSQAPKLLFHYYDKDFNNEADTPDNFQSRRPNTSFCFLDIRSPGLGDTAMYLCATRSVANEKLFFGSGTQLSVL.

The CDR3: CSPTGGREYEQYF. CDR3 DNA: TGCAGTCCCACGGGAGGGCGTGAGTACGAGCAGTACTTC. This chain uses TRBV20-1 with TRBJ2-7; 8 positions agree with TRBD2. Germline trimming cut 8 bases from V and 4 bases from J; bases unmatched to any gene: 10. The CDR3 is made up of 13 amino acids. From germline, CDR1 is DFQATT and CDR2 SNEGSKA (reference sequence).

Only a few counts were recorded for this clonotype. A much more abundant neighbour one base away suggests this may be a read error. Here the CDR3 DNA reads TGCAGTGCTGATCCACTAGCGCCGATTTCCTACGAGCAGTTCTTC. This gives the protein CSADPLAPISYEQFF. The chain uses TRBV20-1 and TRBJ2-7; 7 bases map to TRBD2. The DNA end is more similar to TRBJ2-1, so the J call may be wrong. Per the germline V gene, CDR1 is DFQATT and CDR2 is SNEGSKA (reference sequence). The CDR3 is 15 amino acids.

This clonotype was found many times. The CDR3 reads CSGDTDTQYF. DNA for the CDR3: TGCAGCGGAGACACAGATACGCAGTATTTT. This chain joins TRBV29-1 and TRBJ2-3; D gene unclear. In germline, CDR1 is SQVTM, CDR2 ANQGSEA. The V end lost 7 bases, the J end lost 2 bases, and 4 bases lay between the germline ends. CDR3 size: 10 residues.

This clonotype came up a few times. The chain couples TRBV15 to TRBJ1-1, with D uncertain. V gave up 4 bases and J gave up 2 bases, with 17 bases separating them. Germline CDR1 reads LNHNV; CDR2 reads YYDKDF (reference sequence). This CDR3 contains 16 residues. For the CDR3, the DNA is TGTGCCACCAGCACAGATCCACAGCCCCCAAACACTGAAGCTTTCTTT. Translated, it gives CATSTDPQPPNTEAFF.